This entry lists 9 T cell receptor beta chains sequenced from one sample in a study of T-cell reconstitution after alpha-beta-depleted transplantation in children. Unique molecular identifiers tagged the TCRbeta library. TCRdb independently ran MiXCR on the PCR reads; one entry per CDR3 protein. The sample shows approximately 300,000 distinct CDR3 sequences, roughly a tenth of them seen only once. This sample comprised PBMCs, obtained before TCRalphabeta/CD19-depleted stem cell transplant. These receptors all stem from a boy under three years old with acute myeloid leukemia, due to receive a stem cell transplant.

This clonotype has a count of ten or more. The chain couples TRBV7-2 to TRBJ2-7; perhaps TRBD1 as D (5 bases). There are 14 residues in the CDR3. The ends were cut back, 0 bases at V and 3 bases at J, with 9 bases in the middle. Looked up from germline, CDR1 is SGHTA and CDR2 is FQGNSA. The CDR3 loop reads CASSLAQVRYEQYF. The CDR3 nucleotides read TGTGCCAGCAGCTTAGCACAGGTCCGCTACGAGCAGTACTTC.

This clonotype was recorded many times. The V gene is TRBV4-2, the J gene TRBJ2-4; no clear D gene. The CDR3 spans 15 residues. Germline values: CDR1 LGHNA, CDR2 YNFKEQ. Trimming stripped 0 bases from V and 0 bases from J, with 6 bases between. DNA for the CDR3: TGTGCCAGCAGCCAAGAAGTACTAGCCAAAAACATTCAGTACTTC. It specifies CASSQEVLAKNIQYF.

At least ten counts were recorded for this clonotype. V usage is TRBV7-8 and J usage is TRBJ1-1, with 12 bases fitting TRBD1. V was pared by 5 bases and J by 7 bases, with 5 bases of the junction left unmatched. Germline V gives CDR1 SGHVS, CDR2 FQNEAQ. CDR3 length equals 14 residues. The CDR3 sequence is CASSPRDRGLEAFF. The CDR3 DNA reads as TGTGCCAGCAGCCCCAGGGACAGGGGGCTTGAAGCTTTCTTT.

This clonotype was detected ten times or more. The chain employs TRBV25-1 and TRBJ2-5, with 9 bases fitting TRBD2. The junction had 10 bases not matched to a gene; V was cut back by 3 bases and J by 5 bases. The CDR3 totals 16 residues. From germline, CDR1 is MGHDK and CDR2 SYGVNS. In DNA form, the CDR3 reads TGTGCCAGCAGTGACCCACGGACTAGCGTGGGCGAGACCCAGTACTTC. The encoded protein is CASSDPRTSVGETQYF.

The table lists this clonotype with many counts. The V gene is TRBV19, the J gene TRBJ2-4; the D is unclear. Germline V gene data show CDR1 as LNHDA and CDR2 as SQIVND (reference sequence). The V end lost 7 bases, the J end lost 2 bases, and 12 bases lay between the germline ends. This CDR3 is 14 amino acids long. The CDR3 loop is CASKEILTKNIQYF. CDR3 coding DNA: TGTGCCAGTAAGGAAATTCTGACCAAAAACATTCAGTACTTC.

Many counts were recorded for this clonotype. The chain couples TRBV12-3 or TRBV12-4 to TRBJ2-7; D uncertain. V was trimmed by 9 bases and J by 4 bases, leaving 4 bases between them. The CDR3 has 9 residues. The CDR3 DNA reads TGTGCCAGGTTGTACGAGCAGTACTTC. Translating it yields CARLYEQYF.

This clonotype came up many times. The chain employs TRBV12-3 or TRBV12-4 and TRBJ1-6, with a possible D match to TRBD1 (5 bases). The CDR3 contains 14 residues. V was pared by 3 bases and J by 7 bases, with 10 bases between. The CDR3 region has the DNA TGTGCCAGCAGTTTCAGAGGGGCGAATTCACCCCTCCACTTT. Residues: CASSFRGANSPLHF.

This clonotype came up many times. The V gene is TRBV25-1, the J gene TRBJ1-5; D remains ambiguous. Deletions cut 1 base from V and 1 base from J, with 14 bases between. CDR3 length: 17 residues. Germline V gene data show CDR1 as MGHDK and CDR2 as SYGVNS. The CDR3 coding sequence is TGTGCCAGCAGTGAATCCTCTTCAAGCAGGAGCAATCAGCCCCAGCATTTT. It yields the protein CASSESSSSRSNQPQHF.

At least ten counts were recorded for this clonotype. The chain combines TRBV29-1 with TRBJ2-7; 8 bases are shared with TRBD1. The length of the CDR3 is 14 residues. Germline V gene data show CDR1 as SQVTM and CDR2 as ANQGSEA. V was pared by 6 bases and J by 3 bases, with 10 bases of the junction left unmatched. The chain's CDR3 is CSVAEGQVIYEQYF. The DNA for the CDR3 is TGCAGCGTGGCCGAGGGACAGGTGATCTACGAGCAGTACTTC.